This TCR beta chain is drawn from a study of cytomegalovirus exposure and HLA in healthy donors. The PCR employed 60 Vbeta primers together with 13 Jbeta primers. In the authors' workflow: Counted up in a later analysis, unique TCR beta chains came to about 80 million, with 9.5 million to 13 million shared. Some clones are missing from TCRdb's copy, which holds only in-frame ones; the method was immunoSEQ multiplex PCR. From that table come the V and J calls and clone size; the DNA was used to work out D and trimming. Here the sample spans 200,000 or so clones, around 81% being singletons. General observations from the study: Later on, an analysis tied 15,000 to 20,000 TCR beta sequences to HLA alleles at 0.05 false discovery rate.

Notes on this clone: Its antigen is as yet unknown.

CDR1 and CDR2 (germline): MNHNY, SVGAGI (reference sequence). The V and J ends lost 0 bases and 1 base respectively, with 9 bases between them. CDR3 length equals 16 residues. The source is a woman under 30 in good health and CMV-seropositive. The sequenced material came from PBMCs. The rearrangement uses TRBV6-6 and TRBJ2-2, with D maybe TRBD1 (6 bases). In nucleotides, the CDR3 is TGTGCCAGCAGTTACTCGGGCAGGGGGAACACCGGGGAGCTGTTTTTT. It is translated as CASSYSGRGNTGELFF.